Listed below are T cell receptor beta chains from one sample, sequenced in a study of a mutant IDH1 vaccine in newly diagnosed glioma. These TCRs' antigens remain unknown. The table came from immunoSEQ multiplex PCR; TCRdb's copy has only in-frame clones and leaves some out. The sample has roughly 32,000 clones, under 85% seen once. The specimen comprised PBMCs, sampled from a glioma patient whose treatment included an IDH1 peptide vaccine. These receptors were taken from a woman in her 30s with glioma. Some clones in this sample may be carry-over from other donors' samples. The CDR3 runs from the conserved cysteine through the conserved F or W. The D gene is left open where the match is weak. Clone size is given for some rows only: seen once, a few or many times, or a class if the clone is expanded.

clone_size: few; j_call: TRBJ1-1; v_call: TRBV5-6; d_call: NA; cdr3_nt: TGTGCCAGCCGCACCCACGGGGTAACTGAAGCTTTCTTT; cdr3_aa: CASRTHGVTEAFF
clone_size: NA; j_call: TRBJ2-7; v_call: TRBV21-1; d_call: NA; cdr3_nt: TGTGCCAGCATCATGGGCTGGGCCTACGAGCAGTACTTC; cdr3_aa: CASIMGWAYEQYF
clone_size: NA; j_call: TRBJ1-1; v_call: TRBV6-5; d_call: NA; cdr3_nt: TGTGCCAGCAGTTATGGGGAGAGCACTGAAGCTTTCTTT; cdr3_aa: CASSYGESTEAFF
clone_size: NA; j_call: TRBJ2-7; v_call: TRBV27; d_call: NA; cdr3_nt: TGTGCCAGCAGTTTAGGCGGGGCAGGGGCCACCTACGAGCAGTACTTC; cdr3_aa: CASSLGGAGATYEQYF
clone_size: NA; j_call: TRBJ2-7; v_call: TRBV7-9; d_call: NA; cdr3_nt: TGTGCCAGCAGCTTAGACATCTCCTACGAGCAGTACTTC; cdr3_aa: CASSLDISYEQYF
clone_size: NA; j_call: TRBJ2-1; v_call: TRBV11-3; d_call: TRBD2; cdr3_nt: TGTGCCAGCACCGTCGTAGCGGGAGTGAGTGAGCAGTTCTTC; cdr3_aa: CASTVVAGVSEQFF
clone_size: NA; j_call: TRBJ1-2; v_call: TRBV6-1; d_call: TRBD1; cdr3_nt: TGTGCCAGCCATGCCTCTGGACAGGTAGCCTATGGCTACACCTTC; cdr3_aa: CASHASGQVAYGYTF
clone_size: NA; j_call: TRBJ2-2; v_call: TRBV27; d_call: NA; cdr3_nt: TGTGCCAGCAGTTTTCTTGGCGGGCACACCGGGGAGCTGTTTTTT; cdr3_aa: CASSFLGGHTGELFF
clone_size: NA; j_call: TRBJ2-1; v_call: TRBV2; d_call: NA; cdr3_nt: TGTGCCAGCAGTCGTGGGGGGACCCGGTTCTTC; cdr3_aa: CASSRGGTRFF
clone_size: NA; j_call: TRBJ2-2; v_call: TRBV14; d_call: NA; cdr3_nt: TGTGCCAGCAGCCTTAGCACCGGGGAGCTGTTTTTT; cdr3_aa: CASSLSTGELFF
clone_size: NA; j_call: TRBJ1-5; v_call: TRBV6-1; d_call: TRBD1; cdr3_nt: TGTGCCAGCAGAAATTCGGGACAGGTCAATCAGCCCCAGCATTTT; cdr3_aa: CASRNSGQVNQPQHF
clone_size: NA; j_call: TRBJ1-2; v_call: TRBV6-1; d_call: NA; cdr3_nt: TGTGCCAGCAGTGAAGTGACACAAGATGGCTACACCTTC; cdr3_aa: CASSEVTQDGYTF
clone_size: NA; j_call: TRBJ1-4; v_call: TRBV5-5; d_call: NA; cdr3_nt: TGTGCCAGCAGCTTAGGGGGTTCCGGGCTGTTTTTT; cdr3_aa: CASSLGGSGLFF
clone_size: NA; j_call: TRBJ1-1; v_call: TRBV5-6; d_call: TRBD1; cdr3_nt: TGTGCCAGCAGTATTGGACAGGGGGACACTGAAGCTTTCTTT; cdr3_aa: CASSIGQGDTEAFF
clone_size: NA; j_call: TRBJ1-1; v_call: TRBV11-3; d_call: NA; cdr3_nt: TGTGCCAGCAGTTACCGGGGTCCCGGAATGAACACTGAAGCTTTCTTT; cdr3_aa: CASSYRGPGMNTEAFF
clone_size: NA; j_call: TRBJ2-1; v_call: TRBV4-2; d_call: NA; cdr3_nt: TGTGCCAGCAGCCAAGATCCGGGCGGGGCCTACAATGAGCAGTTCTTC; cdr3_aa: CASSQDPGGAYNEQFF
clone_size: NA; j_call: TRBJ2-3; v_call: TRBV19; d_call: TRBD2; cdr3_nt: TGTGCCAGTAGTCACAGCGGGAGTAGCACAGATACGCAGTATTTT; cdr3_aa: CASSHSGSSTDTQYF
clone_size: NA; j_call: TRBJ2-3; v_call: TRBV18; d_call: NA; cdr3_nt: TGTGCCAGCTCACCACCTTCACTTACCACAGATACGCAGTATTTT; cdr3_aa: CASSPPSLTTDTQYF
clone_size: NA; j_call: TRBJ2-1; v_call: TRBV7-2; d_call: NA; cdr3_nt: TGTGCCAGCAGCTTACAGAGTAGGCGGCTAGCGACTAATGAGCAGTTCTTC; cdr3_aa: CASSLQSRRLATNEQFF
clone_size: NA; j_call: TRBJ2-4; v_call: TRBV30; d_call: NA; cdr3_nt: TGTGCCTGGGGAGGTGGTATAGCCAAAAACATTCAGTACTTC; cdr3_aa: CAWGGGIAKNIQYF
clone_size: few; j_call: TRBJ1-1; v_call: TRBV29-1; d_call: NA; cdr3_nt: TGCAGCGTCGTCAGGGACATGAACACTGAAGCTTTCTTT; cdr3_aa: CSVVRDMNTEAFF
clone_size: NA; j_call: TRBJ2-3; v_call: TRBV10-3; d_call: TRBD1; cdr3_nt: TGTGCCACCGGGACAGGGGGAACAGATACGCAGTATTTT; cdr3_aa: CATGTGGTDTQYF
clone_size: NA; j_call: TRBJ2-3; v_call: TRBV19; d_call: TRBD1; cdr3_nt: TGTGCCAGTACCCGGGGGACAGGGGATCTAGATACGCAGTATTTT; cdr3_aa: CASTRGTGDLDTQYF
clone_size: NA; j_call: TRBJ2-1; v_call: TRBV7-6; d_call: NA; cdr3_nt: TGTGCCAGCAGCTCTAACCAGGGGTACAATGAGCAGTTCTTC; cdr3_aa: CASSSNQGYNEQFF
clone_size: NA; j_call: TRBJ2-7; v_call: TRBV29-1; d_call: TRBD1; cdr3_nt: TGCAGCGTTGGGACAGGGGATTCCGAGCAGTACTTC; cdr3_aa: CSVGTGDSEQYF
clone_size: few; j_call: TRBJ2-7; v_call: TRBV7-9; d_call: NA; cdr3_nt: TGTGCCAGCAGCCAGAGCGCTACCTCCTACGAGCAGTACTTC; cdr3_aa: CASSQSATSYEQYF
clone_size: NA; j_call: TRBJ1-5; v_call: TRBV10-3; d_call: TRBD1; cdr3_nt: TGTGCCATCAGTGAGTCTACAGGGGGCGTAAGAAGCAATCAGCCCCAGCATTTT; cdr3_aa: CAISESTGGVRSNQPQHF
clone_size: NA; j_call: TRBJ1-3; v_call: TRBV30; d_call: TRBD1; cdr3_nt: TGTGCCTGGAGTGGAGTCGCGACAGGGAGTGCCCCTAACACCATATATTTT; cdr3_aa: CAWSGVATGSAPNTIYF
clone_size: NA; j_call: TRBJ2-3; v_call: TRBV28; d_call: NA; cdr3_nt: TGTGCCAGCCCCTTGGCGGGGCGCACAGATACGCAGTATTTT; cdr3_aa: CASPLAGRTDTQYF
clone_size: NA; j_call: TRBJ1-2; v_call: TRBV2; d_call: TRBD1; cdr3_nt: TGTGCCAGCAGTTCCCGGGACAGGTTAAACTATGGCTACACCTTC; cdr3_aa: CASSSRDRLNYGYTF
clone_size: NA; j_call: TRBJ2-3; v_call: TRBV6-5; d_call: NA; cdr3_nt: TGTGCCAGCAGTTACGGGGGGAGAACGGATACGCAGTATTTT; cdr3_aa: CASSYGGRTDTQYF
clone_size: few; j_call: TRBJ1-1; v_call: TRBV6-6; d_call: NA; cdr3_nt: TGTGCCAGCAGTTCGTTGACAGCGAACACTGAAGCTTTCTTT; cdr3_aa: CASSSLTANTEAFF
clone_size: NA; j_call: TRBJ2-2; v_call: TRBV7-8; d_call: NA; cdr3_nt: TGTGCCAGCAGCCAAGAGACAGGGAACACCGGGGAGCTGTTTTTT; cdr3_aa: CASSQETGNTGELFF
clone_size: NA; j_call: TRBJ1-5; v_call: TRBV28; d_call: NA; cdr3_nt: TGTGCCAGCAGTCGACCGGGACCCTTTGCCCAGCCCCAGCATTTT; cdr3_aa: CASSRPGPFAQPQHF
clone_size: NA; j_call: TRBJ2-3; v_call: TRBV9; d_call: NA; cdr3_nt: TGTGCCAGCAGCCCAGCAGGGCGGATCACAGATACGCAGTATTTT; cdr3_aa: CASSPAGRITDTQYF
clone_size: NA; j_call: TRBJ2-5; v_call: TRBV2; d_call: NA; cdr3_nt: TGTGCCAGCGGCGGGGATGTGGGGATGGAGACCCAGTACTTC; cdr3_aa: CASGGDVGMETQYF